Presented here are 27 T cell receptor beta chains from one specimen sequenced in a study of PD-1 blockade in classical Hodgkin lymphoma. The time point was: newly diagnosed, previously untreated cHL patient sample. Magnetic negative selection of thawed PBMCs yielded the CD8+ T cells. Clones were sequenced by immunoSEQ multiplex PCR, and TCRdb holds only the in-frame ones, with some missing. Among just over 14,000 clones listed, around 93% were seen once. Source material: CD8+ T cells from blood. These TCRs come from a human donor with classical Hodgkin lymphoma.

This clone occurred once. The rearrangement uses TRBV5-8 and TRBJ1-1; tentatively, D is TRBD1 (6 bases). CDR1 and CDR2 (germline): SGHTS, YDEGEE. The V gene lost 4 bases and the J gene lost 6 bases, with 16 bases spanning the gap. There are 14 residues in the CDR3. Here the CDR3 reads CASSLPRGVAEAFF. CDR3 sequence (DNA): TGTGCCAGCAGCCTCCCAAGGGGGGTGGCTGAAGCTTTCTTT.

The chain recombines TRBV6-5 with TRBJ2-3; D is unresolved. The CDR3 consists of 13 residues. The germline CDR1 and CDR2 sequences are MNHEY and SVGAGI. The V end was cut by 3 bases, the J end by 6 bases, with 10 bases between. The CDR3 spells CASSYSHSDTQYF. The CDR3 coding sequence is TGTGCCAGCAGTTATTCGCATTCCGATACGCAGTATTTT.

The chain uses TRBV7-8 and TRBJ2-7, with TRBD2 as a possible D gene (5 bases). This CDR3 is built from 13 residues. CDR1 is SGHVS and CDR2 is FQNEAQ in the germline V gene. Trimming removed 1 base from V and 5 bases from J, with 9 bases in between. CDR3 protein: CASSLVYGNEQYV. The CDR3 DNA is TGTGCCAGCAGCTTAGTATACGGGAACGAGCAGTACGTC.

The rearrangement links TRBV27 to TRBJ2-1; TRBD2 matches 12 bases. V trimming: 6 bases; J trimming: 8 bases; junction bases outside the gene matches: 8. From germline, CDR1 is MNHEY and CDR2 SMNVEV (reference sequence). The CDR3 covers 15 residues. The CDR3 here is CASRSLAGGPDEQFF. The CDR3, as DNA: TGTGCCAGCAGGTCCCTAGCGGGAGGGCCTGATGAGCAGTTCTTC.

The V gene is TRBV27, the J gene TRBJ2-1, with a tentative D call TRBD2 (5 bases). Trimming removed 7 bases from V and 5 bases from J, with 12 bases in between. Germline lookup yields CDR1 MNHEY and CDR2 SMNVEV (reference sequence). The CDR3 is 13 amino acids. In nucleotides, the CDR3 is TGTGCCAGCACTAAGGACTGGGACAATGAGCAGTTCTTC. The encoded protein is CASTKDWDNEQFF.

The chain carries TRBV5-1 and TRBJ2-2, with D perhaps matching TRBD1 (5 bases). There are 15 residues in the CDR3. CDR1 and CDR2 (germline): SGHRS, YFSETQ. The V end lost 1 base, the J end lost 1 base, and 8 bases lay between the germline ends. CDR3 sequence (DNA): TGCGCCAGCAGCTTGAAGCAGGGGAACACCGGGGAGCTGTTTTTT. Protein product: CASSLKQGNTGELFF.

This clone was observed a handful of times. The V call is TRBV7-9, the J call TRBJ1-2; TRBD1 agrees at 8 bases. V was pared by 2 bases and J by 3 bases, with 2 bases of the junction left unmatched. The CDR3 is made up of 14 amino acids. Per the germline V gene, CDR1 is SEHNR and CDR2 is FQNEAQ (reference sequence). CDR3 sequence: CASSLWGQDYGYTF. The CDR3 DNA reads TGTGCCAGCAGCTTATGGGGACAGGACTATGGCTACACCTTC.

This chain joins TRBV10-1 and TRBJ2-1, with D perhaps matching TRBD2 (6 bases). V was pared by 9 bases and J by 8 bases, with 14 bases between. This CDR3 comprises 12 residues. The germline V gene has CDR1 WNHNN and CDR2 SYGVQD (reference sequence). As DNA, the CDR3 is TGCGCCAGTTCGGACTATTTGGATGAGCAGTTCTTC. This sequence encodes CASSDYLDEQFF.

This chain links TRBV27 with TRBJ1-1; no clear D. Germline V gene sequence: CDR1 MNHEY, CDR2 SMNVEV (reference sequence). Trimming took 5 bases from V and 2 from J, leaving 12 bases between them. CDR3 length equals 14 residues. This chain's CDR3 is CASSISSGNTEAFF. CDR3 DNA sequence: TGTGCCAGCAGTATTTCCTCAGGAAACACTGAAGCTTTCTTT.

The chain is built from TRBV6-4 and TRBJ2-3; 7 bases line up with TRBD1. V lost 2 bases and J lost 1; bases outside the gene matches: 0. Germline CDR1 MRHNA, CDR2 SNTAGT. This CDR3 region has 14 residues. This chain's CDR3 is CASSDGTGTDTQYF. As DNA, the CDR3 is TGTGCCAGCAGTGACGGGACAGGCACAGATACGCAGTATTTT.

This clone appeared once. The chain uses TRBV9 and TRBJ2-1, with a tentative D call TRBD1 (5 bases). CDR1 is SGDLS and CDR2 is YYNGEE in the germline V gene. Trimming removed 0 bases at V and 6 bases at J, with 16 bases between. The CDR3 is 16 amino acids. The CDR3 nucleotides are TGTGCCAGCAGCGTAGACCTCCAGGGCCCAATCAATGAGCAGTTCTTC. This codes for CASSVDLQGPINEQFF.

This clone was observed a single time. This chain connects TRBV5-1 to TRBJ2-1; D uncertain. CDR3 length equals 14 residues. Germline V CDR1 and CDR2: SGHRS, YFSETQ. V lost 5 bases and J lost 0, with 9 bases in between. The CDR3 sequence is CASRPSSSYNEQFF. DNA of the CDR3: TGCGCCAGCAGACCGTCAAGCTCCTACAATGAGCAGTTCTTC.

The chain recombines TRBV4-1 with TRBJ2-3; the D gene is possibly TRBD2 (6 bases). CDR1 is MGHRA, CDR2 YSYEKL, per germline. The V end lost 0 bases, the J end lost 0 bases, and 13 bases lay between the germline ends. The CDR3 runs 17 residues. In DNA form, the CDR3 reads TGCGCCAGCAGCCAAGATGTCTGGGGGACTAGCACAGATACGCAGTATTTT. This codes for CASSQDVWGTSTDTQYF.

The chain uses TRBV19 and TRBJ2-7, with D maybe TRBD2 (6 bases). The CDR3 covers 12 residues. CDR1 and CDR2 (germline): LNHDA, SQIVND (reference sequence). Trimming pared 10 bases from V and 7 bases from J, leaving 17 bases between. The CDR3 DNA follows: TGTGCCACCACCGGGGGATGGGGAGAGCAGTACTTC. Translated: CATTGGWGEQYF.

The chain couples TRBV25-1 to TRBJ2-1, with 9 positions matching TRBD2. The V gene's germline CDR1 is MGHDK and CDR2 SYGVNS. The CDR3 has 14 amino acids. The V segment lost 4 bases and the J segment 7 bases; nucleotides outside the gene matches: 5. The CDR3 DNA reads as TGTGCCAGCAGTGCCGGGACTAGCCTAAATGAGCAGTTCTTC. Its translation: CASSAGTSLNEQFF.

This clone has a single count. The chain joins TRBV5-6 to TRBJ2-5; the match to TRBD2 covers 9 bases. Germline V lookup: CDR1 SGHDT, CDR2 YYEEEE. V was pared by 4 bases and J by 4 bases, with 11 bases of the junction left unmatched. The CDR3 has 16 amino acids. CDR3 sequence reads: CASSPMTSGAAETQYF. DNA for the CDR3: TGTGCCAGCAGCCCTATGACTAGCGGAGCGGCAGAGACCCAGTACTTC.

The chain couples TRBV27 to TRBJ2-3, with TRBD1 as a possible D gene (5 bases). The ends were cut back, 6 bases at V and 1 base at J, with 11 bases in the middle. Germline CDR1 is MNHEY and CDR2 is SMNVEV (reference sequence). This CDR3 is built from 14 residues. The DNA for the CDR3 is TGTGCCAGCAGAATTATACAGGGCACAGATACGCAGTATTTT. Translation gives CASRIIQGTDTQYF.

V gene TRBV9 combines with J gene TRBJ2-1; possibly TRBD2 for D (7 bases). This CDR3 has 17 amino acids. V lost 0 bases to trimming and J lost 8 bases, with 21 bases between them. Germline CDR1 is SGDLS and CDR2 is YYNGEE. The CDR3 region has the DNA TGTGCCAGCAGCGTAGAGGGGGGGCTAGGTCCCGGGTATGAGCAGTTCTTC. This codes for CASSVEGGLGPGYEQFF.

This chain connects TRBV6-5 to TRBJ1-2; D perhaps matches TRBD1 (5 bases). The germline gives CDR1 MNHEY, CDR2 SVGAGI. The CDR3 is 15 amino acids. The germline V and J ends were trimmed by 4 bases and 8 bases, with 20 bases remaining between them. The CDR3 region is CASSSGGRLGQGYTF. Here the CDR3 DNA reads TGTGCCAGCAGTTCCGGAGGGAGACTCGGACAAGGCTACACCTTC.

The chain is built from TRBV29-1 and TRBJ2-7; weak D call: TRBD1 (5 bases). The CDR3 extends over 13 amino acids. The V gene lost 1 base and the J gene lost 1 base, with 8 bases spanning the gap. Germline-derived CDR1 and CDR2 are SQVTM and ANQGSEA. The CDR3 region is CSVEVDRSYEQYF. In DNA form, the CDR3 reads TGCAGCGTTGAAGTAGACAGATCCTACGAGCAGTACTTC.

The chain couples TRBV25-1 to TRBJ2-7; tentative D call: TRBD1 (5 bases). This CDR3 spans 12 amino acids. Deletions cut 6 bases from V and 6 bases from J, with 12 bases between. The germline CDR1 and CDR2 sequences are MGHDK and SYGVNS. The CDR3 spells CASRDKRGEQYF. The CDR3 region has the DNA TGTGCCAGCAGGGACAAGCGAGGCGAGCAGTACTTC.

This clone occurred a few times. The chain recombines TRBV5-4 with TRBJ2-7, with TRBD1 matching over 10 bases. Trimming at V came to 4 bases and at J to 5 bases, leaving 9 bases not matched to a gene. The CDR3 length is 15 residues. Per germline, CDR1 SGHNT and CDR2 YYREEE (reference sequence). In DNA, the CDR3 is TGTGCCAGCAGCGCGGCGGGACAGGGGATCCACGAGCAGTACTTC. This codes for CASSAAGQGIHEQYF.

J is TRBJ1-5 and V is TRBV13; no clear D. Germline loops: CDR1 PRHDT, CDR2 FYEKMQ (reference sequence). The V and J ends lost 3 bases and 0 bases respectively, with 9 bases between them. The CDR3 is made up of 15 amino acids. CDR3 coding DNA: TGTGCCAGCAGCTTGGGCAGATATAGCAATCAGCCCCAGCATTTT. Translation gives CASSLGRYSNQPQHF.

The genes are TRBV14 and TRBJ2-5; 11 bases align to TRBD1. Germline V lookup: CDR1 SGHDN, CDR2 FVKESK. The V segment lost 4 bases and the J segment 5 bases; nucleotides outside the gene matches: 6. The CDR3 is 15 residues long. The CDR3 coding sequence is TGTGCCAGCAGCCTCTGGACAGGGGGCGAGGAGACCCAGTACTTC. This gives the protein CASSLWTGGEETQYF. The whole variable domain, filled in from reference TRBV14 and TRBJ2-5, reads EAGVTQFPSHSVIEKGQTVTLRCDPISGHDNLYWYRRVMGKEIKFLLHFVKESKQDESGMPNNRFLAERTGGTYSTLKVQPAELEDSGVYFCASSLWTGGEETQYFGPGTRLLVL.

The chain joins TRBV6-1 to TRBJ1-1; TRBD1 matches at 10 bases. The CDR3 is 15 amino acids. V dropped 3 bases and J dropped 10; count of bases not matched to a gene: 11. Germline V gene lookup returns CDR1 MNHNS and CDR2 SASEGT. The CDR3 loop is CASSDYLTGGRGAFF. The CDR3 nucleotides read TGTGCCAGCAGTGATTACTTGACAGGGGGCCGTGGAGCTTTCTTT.

This clone was recorded once. This rearrangement joins TRBV7-9 to TRBJ2-1; 11 bases map to TRBD2. Germline CDR1 SEHNR, CDR2 FQNEAQ (reference sequence). The CDR3 extends over 17 amino acids. V trimming: 4 bases; J trimming: 7 bases; junction bases outside the gene matches: 12. CDR3: CASSSTSGGLAGNEQFF. CDR3 in DNA: TGTGCCAGCAGCTCAACTAGCGGGGGCTTAGCGGGGAATGAGCAGTTCTTC.

The chain uses TRBV25-1 and TRBJ2-1, with D possibly TRBD1 on 5 matching bases. CDR1 and CDR2 (germline): MGHDK, SYGVNS. With 5 bases removed from V and 5 bases from J, the gap between germline ends came to 7 bases. The CDR3 length is 12 residues. The CDR3 loop reads CASSQGNNEQFF. The CDR3 region has the DNA TGTGCCAGCAGTCAGGGAAACAATGAGCAGTTCTTC. Full variable domain (rest looked up from reference TRBV25-1 and TRBJ2-1): EADIYQTPRYLVIGTGKKITLECSQTMGHDKMYWYQQDPGMELHLIHYSYGVNSTEKGDLSSESTVSRIRTEHFPLTLESARPSHTSQYLCASSQGNNEQFFGPGTRLTVL.